The 31 T cell receptor beta chains below come from one sample, sequenced in a study of T cells expressing NK-cell markers. TCRdb reprocessed the 5' RACE reads and keeps a single row for each CDR3 protein, giving no DNA. The sample holds about 400,000 distinct CDR3 sequences. Source material: blood T cells: a sorted CD56 or NKG2C T cell subset, CD4+ or CD8+ T cells, or bulk PBMC T cells (not recorded which). All receptors come from a woman in her 50s in good health.

The CDR3 spells CASSPRTTAGDEQFF. V usage is TRBV5-1 and J usage is TRBJ2-1; the TRBD1 assignment by TCRdb is unverifiable without DNA. Looked up from germline, CDR1 is SGHRS and CDR2 is YFSETQ. This CDR3 has 15 residues.

This chain connects TRBV7-9 to TRBJ2-7; TCRdb gives TRBD2 as the D gene, but with no DNA this cannot be confirmed. CDR3 length: 14 residues. Germline CDR1 reads SEHNR; CDR2 reads FQNEAQ (reference sequence). CDR3 loop: CASSLVAGGYEQYF.

This chain uses TRBV20-1 with TRBJ2-7; with no DNA, the TCRdb D assignment of TRBD2 cannot be verified. Germline V gene data show CDR1 as DFQATT and CDR2 as SNEGSKA (reference sequence). The CDR3 runs 15 residues. CDR3 protein: CSANLLAADQYEQYF.

CDR3: CSVRGGTVNYGYTF. The rearrangement links TRBV29-1 to TRBJ1-2; the D call from TCRdb, TRBD1, cannot be confirmed without DNA. CDR1 and CDR2 (germline): SQVTM, ANQGSEA. CDR3 length equals 14 residues.

V is TRBV10-3 and J is TRBJ2-7; TCRdb selects TRBD2, and the lack of DNA leaves this call unchecked. CDR1 is ENHRY, CDR2 SYGVKD, per germline. The CDR3 consists of 12 residues. The chain's CDR3 is CAVSGTHYEQYF.

This chain links TRBV19 with TRBJ2-1; TCRdb gives TRBD2 as the D gene, but with no DNA this cannot be confirmed. The V gene's germline CDR1 is LNHDA and CDR2 SQIVND (reference sequence). This CDR3 is 17 amino acids long. The CDR3: CASSMQTSGRASDEQFF.

CDR3 amino acids: CSVWGLNEKLFF. V usage is TRBV20-1 and J usage is TRBJ1-4; absent DNA, TCRdb's TRBD1 call cannot be checked. The CDR3 spans 12 residues. Germline CDR1 DFQATT, CDR2 SNEGSKA (reference sequence).

V gene TRBV5-1 combines with J gene TRBJ2-1; lacking DNA, the TRBD2 call made by TCRdb goes unchecked. Germline loops: CDR1 SGHRS, CDR2 YFSETQ. This CDR3 comprises 16 residues. The CDR3 region is CASSLVSGGGYNEQFF.

This chain joins TRBV18 and TRBJ2-5; the TCRdb call, TRBD1, lacks DNA for checking. This CDR3 is 15 amino acids long. The germline CDR1 and CDR2 sequences are KGHSH and LQKENI. CDR3 sequence reads: CASSPWRRGGETQYF.

This chain joins TRBV6-5 and TRBJ2-1; the TCRdb call, TRBD2, lacks DNA for checking. Germline V gives CDR1 MNHEY, CDR2 SVGAGI. This CDR3 comprises 14 residues. The CDR3 reads CASSNTRAGWEQFF.

The chain links TRBV12-5 to TRBJ2-3; TCRdb returns TRBD2, unconfirmable since there is no DNA. The CDR3 totals 18 residues. Germline values: CDR1 LGHNT, CDR2 FRNRAP. CDR3 residues: CASGLVKTGGSWADTQYF. Looking up the rest from reference TRBV12-5 and TRBJ2-3 gives the full variable domain: DARVTQTPRHKVTEMGQEVTMRCQPILGHNTVFWYRQTMMQGLELLAYFRNRAPLDDSGMPKDRFSAEMPDATLATLKIQPSEPRDSAVYFCASGLVKTGGSWADTQYFGPGTRLTVL.

V usage is TRBV7-2 and J usage is TRBJ2-1. The germline V gene encodes CDR1 SGHTA and CDR2 FQGNSA. The CDR3 has 15 residues. CDR3 sequence: CASSLAVGLYNEQFF. The complete variable domain, with remaining parts taken from reference TRBV7-2 and TRBJ2-1, reads GAGVSQSPSNKVTEKGKDVELRCDPISGHTALYWYRQSLGQGLEFLIYFQGNSAPDKSGLPSDRFSAERTGGSVSTLTIQRTQQEDSAVYLCASSLAVGLYNEQFFGPGTRLTVL.

The chain uses TRBV3-1 and TRBJ2-5; TCRdb selects TRBD1, and the lack of DNA leaves this call unchecked. The CDR3 extends over 14 amino acids. From germline, CDR1 is LGHDT and CDR2 YNNKEL (reference sequence). Here the CDR3 reads CASRIRRGGETQYF.

J is TRBJ1-2 and V is TRBV5-1. From germline, CDR1 is SGHRS and CDR2 YFSETQ. CDR3 size: 14 residues. CDR3 amino acids: CASSSPGLGDGYTF.

The rearrangement joins TRBV20-1 to TRBJ2-3. The CDR3 spans 12 residues. The germline V gene encodes CDR1 DFQATT and CDR2 SNEGSKA (reference sequence). CDR3 in amino acids: CSARDQILGQYF.

The CDR3 here is CARRTLNTGELFF. The rearrangement joins TRBV27 to TRBJ2-2. The CDR3 length is 13 residues. Germline CDR1 is MNHEY and CDR2 is SMNVEV (reference sequence).

The chain combines TRBV29-1 with TRBJ2-1; TCRdb gives TRBD1 as the D gene, but with no DNA this cannot be confirmed. The V gene's germline CDR1 is SQVTM and CDR2 ANQGSEA. The CDR3 runs to 13 residues. The chain's CDR3 is CSGHLGANNEQFF.

J is TRBJ2-1 and V is TRBV2; TCRdb's D call of TRBD2 is untestable without DNA. Germline V gene sequence: CDR1 SNHLY, CDR2 FYNNEI. The CDR3 loop spans 17 amino acids. CDR3 sequence: CASSEGGTSLTYNEQFF.

The chain couples TRBV2 to TRBJ2-3; absent DNA, TCRdb's TRBD2 call cannot be checked. CDR1 is SNHLY and CDR2 is FYNNEI in the germline V gene. The CDR3 covers 16 residues. CDR3 residues: CASSSLGLANTDTQYF.

The J gene is TRBJ1-1, the V gene TRBV24-1; TCRdb reports TRBD1, a call that lacks DNA to check it against. CDR3 length equals 16 residues. CDR1 is KGHDR, CDR2 SFDVKD, per germline. The CDR3 sequence is CATSDLSTGKNTEAFF.

This chain uses TRBV6-6 with TRBJ2-3; checking the TCRdb D call of TRBD1 is not possible without DNA. Per the germline V gene, CDR1 is MNHNY and CDR2 is SVGAGI (reference sequence). This CDR3 comprises 16 residues. CDR3: CASSYGRQGFTDTQYF.

The chain is built from TRBV5-1 and TRBJ2-2; no DNA is available, so the TRBD1 call from TCRdb remains unchecked. This CDR3 comprises 16 residues. Germline CDR1 is SGHRS and CDR2 is YFSETQ. CDR3 sequence reads: CASSPGVELDTGELFF.

The chain carries TRBV20-1 and TRBJ1-1. In germline, CDR1 is DFQATT, CDR2 SNEGSKA (reference sequence). The CDR3 is 13 amino acids. The CDR3 loop reads CSARDRVNTEAFF.

V usage is TRBV20-1 and J usage is TRBJ2-6; TCRdb's D gene call, TRBD2, goes unchecked for lack of DNA. This CDR3 is 16 amino acids long. Per the germline V gene, CDR1 is DFQATT and CDR2 is SNEGSKA (reference sequence). This CDR3 reads CSARAGGGTGANVLTF.

This rearrangement joins TRBV10-2 to TRBJ2-1; there is no DNA to check the TCRdb D call of TRBD1. Germline loops: CDR1 WSHSY, CDR2 SAAADI. CDR3 size: 14 residues. The CDR3 loop is CATREGGNYNEQFF.

The CDR3 is CASSPRGGTSSYNEQFF. The chain couples TRBV7-9 to TRBJ2-1; the TRBD1 assignment by TCRdb is unverifiable without DNA. Per germline, CDR1 SEHNR and CDR2 FQNEAQ (reference sequence). The CDR3 sequence is 17 residues long.

The rearrangement joins TRBV15 to TRBJ2-1; TCRdb calls TRBD1, which cannot be checked without DNA. CDR1 is LNHNV and CDR2 is YYDKDF in the germline V gene (reference sequence). CDR3 length: 16 residues. This chain's CDR3 is CATSRGGQVGSNEQFF.

This chain uses TRBV3-1 with TRBJ2-7; TCRdb's D call of TRBD1 is untestable without DNA. Germline CDR1 reads LGHDT; CDR2 reads YNNKEL (reference sequence). The CDR3 length is 16 residues. CDR3 loop: CASSQGFSASGNEQYF.

This sequence joins TRBV7-9 and TRBJ1-4. The V gene's germline CDR1 is SEHNR and CDR2 FQNEAQ (reference sequence). There are 14 residues in the CDR3. CDR3 protein: CASSENLVREKLFF.

The chain employs TRBV4-2 and TRBJ2-3. This CDR3 region has 12 residues. Germline-derived CDR1 and CDR2 are LGHNA and YNFKEQ. CDR3 amino acids: CASSRVGDTQYF.

The gene calls are TRBV4-2 and TRBJ2-3. The CDR3 is 13 residues long. CDR1 and CDR2 from the germline V gene are LGHNA and YNFKEQ. CDR3 in amino acids: CASSQDLDPTQYF.